Presented here are 30 T cell receptor beta chains from one specimen sequenced in a study of blood T cell repertoires in COVID-19 (dated by TCRdb to 2020 to 2021). Library preparation used the immunoSEQ multiplex PCR assay. The immuneACCESS repertoire file appears here via TCRdb, limited to in-frame rearrangements. These files lack a portion of the clones; in checked studies, under half of the deficit traces to unresolved V genes, and the cause of the others is not known. This sample is represented by roughly 100,000 clones; about 76% of them were singletons. Approximately 10% of the sample is in the top ten clones. Sequencing was carried out using peripheral blood. The receptors originated from a woman of 80 years or more with acute or convalescent COVID-19.

This clone was recorded only once. The genes are TRBV19 and TRBJ2-5; 15 nucleotides align to TRBD2. The germline V gene has CDR1 LNHDA and CDR2 SQIVND (reference sequence). Losses at the gene ends were 7 bases for V and 3 bases for J; bases not matched to a gene: 6. This CDR3 has 16 amino acids. CDR3 amino acids: CASTRTSGGAKETQYF. CDR3 nucleotides: TGTGCCAGTACCCGGACTAGCGGGGGGGCCAAAGAGACCCAGTACTTC.

This chain connects TRBV7-2 to TRBJ2-5; no firm D call. Trimming stripped 5 bases from V and 5 bases from J, with 6 bases between. The V gene's germline CDR1 is SGHTA and CDR2 FQGNSA. The CDR3 sequence is 11 residues long. CDR3: CASSPLETQYF. The DNA for the CDR3 is TGTGCCAGCAGCCCCCTCGAGACCCAGTACTTC.

The chain is built from TRBV2 and TRBJ1-5; D may be TRBD1 (5 bases). Germline lookup yields CDR1 SNHLY and CDR2 FYNNEI. With 1 base removed from V and 1 base from J, the gap between germline ends came to 11 bases. This CDR3 has 16 amino acids. The CDR3 DNA sequence: TGTGCCAGCAGTGAAGGGGGGGGAATCAGCAATCAGCCCCAGCATTTT. Amino acids: CASSEGGGISNQPQHF.

This chain uses TRBV6-2 or TRBV6-3 with TRBJ2-1, with a tentative D call TRBD2 (5 bases). Germline lookup yields CDR1 MNHEY and CDR2 SVGEGT. The CDR3 is 16 amino acids. V was trimmed by 4 bases and J by 4 bases, leaving 17 bases between them. CDR3 protein: CASSWFPGIQYNEQFF. In nucleotides, the CDR3 is TGTGCCAGCAGTTGGTTCCCGGGGATTCAATACAATGAGCAGTTCTTC.

V usage is TRBV30 and J usage is TRBJ2-7; 8 bases match TRBD1. Germline CDR1 is GTSNPN and CDR2 is SVGIG (reference sequence). After removal of 0 bases from V and 6 bases from J, the junction contained 7 bases not matched to a gene. There are 14 residues in the CDR3. The CDR3 DNA sequence: TGTGCCTGGAGTGTAGACAGGGGAAGAGGCGAGCAGTACTTC. This codes for CAWSVDRGRGEQYF.

Only one count was recorded for this clone. This chain connects TRBV5-1 to TRBJ2-2; 9 bases match TRBD1. The germline V gene encodes CDR1 SGHRS and CDR2 YFSETQ. V lost 4 bases to trimming and J lost 4 bases; unmatched junction nucleotides: 11. CDR3 length: 17 residues. CDR3 loop: CASSRQAGTGFTGELFF. The CDR3 DNA follows: TGCGCCAGCAGCCGCCAAGCCGGGACAGGGTTCACCGGGGAGCTGTTTTTT.

The chain combines TRBV7-9 with TRBJ2-1, with D possibly TRBD1 on 7 matching bases. This CDR3 contains 17 residues. Trimming shortened V by 5 bases and J by 2 bases, and 19 bases separated the two germline ends. Germline CDR1 and CDR2: SEHNR and FQNEAQ (reference sequence). CDR3: CASSPTPAGQPYNEQFF. The CDR3, as DNA: TGTGCCAGCAGCCCTACCCCCGCGGGACAGCCCTACAATGAGCAGTTCTTC.

The J gene is TRBJ1-4, the V gene TRBV10-3; 8 positions match TRBD1. Per the germline V gene, CDR1 is ENHRY and CDR2 is SYGVKD. The CDR3 length is 14 residues. Trimming took 8 bases from V and 0 from J; bases not matched to a gene: 2. CDR3 amino acids: CAIGTGTTNEKLFF. For the CDR3, the DNA is TGTGCCATCGGGACAGGAACAACTAATGAAAAACTGTTTTTT.

This sequence joins TRBV6-5 and TRBJ2-7, with TRBD1 identical over 9 bases. The trim removed 0 bases at V and 3 bases at J, leaving 3 bases unmatched. The CDR3 loop spans 15 amino acids. Germline values: CDR1 MNHEY, CDR2 SVGAGI. The CDR3 DNA reads as TGTGCCAGCAGTTACTCGGGACAGGGAATCTACGAGCAGTACTTC. It encodes CASSYSGQGIYEQYF.

This chain joins TRBV2 and TRBJ1-2; D gene uncertain. The CDR3 runs to 14 residues. Trimming took off 3 bases at V and 6 bases at J, with 14 bases between the two ends. CDR1 SNHLY and CDR2 FYNNEI come from the germline V gene. The CDR3 DNA follows: TGTGCCAGCAGTGACGAGGCGGGTAGAAATGGCTACACCTTC. Its translation is CASSDEAGRNGYTF.

This rearrangement joins TRBV19 to TRBJ2-5, with 9 bases that match TRBD1. Germline V gene sequence: CDR1 LNHDA, CDR2 SQIVND (reference sequence). There are 17 residues in the CDR3. V lost 5 bases to trimming and J lost 5 bases; unmatched junction nucleotides: 15. The DNA of the CDR3 is TGTGCCAGTAGTCCGGAACCGGTGGGGACAGGGAGTGAGACCCAGTACTTC. This translates into CASSPEPVGTGSETQYF.

A few counts support this clone. V and J are TRBV2 and TRBJ1-4, with 9 bases that match TRBD1. The V and J ends lost 6 bases and 8 bases, in that order; junction bases with no gene match: 4. The CDR3 is 13 amino acids. Per the germline V gene, CDR1 is SNHLY and CDR2 is FYNNEI. The CDR3 nucleotides read TGTGCCAGCAGACAGGGGGCAGGGGAAAAACTGTTTTTT. This translates into CASRQGAGEKLFF.

V gene TRBV13 combines with J gene TRBJ1-2, with a weak D call TRBD1 (5 bases). Germline V lookup: CDR1 PRHDT, CDR2 FYEKMQ (reference sequence). There are 14 residues in the CDR3. Trimming took 3 bases from V and 4 from J, leaving 12 bases between them. The CDR3 loop is CASSFGTGSYGYTF. CDR3 in DNA: TGTGCCAGCAGCTTCGGGACTGGTAGCTATGGCTACACCTTC.

This clone was observed a handful of times. CDR3 sequence reads: CASSLEFVTVLSGYTF. CDR3 coding DNA: TGTGCCAGCAGCTTAGAATTCGTGACAGTCCTAAGTGGCTACACCTTC. The genes are TRBV11-2 and TRBJ1-2; tentative D call: TRBD1 (5 bases). V was pared by 0 bases and J by 7 bases, with 18 bases between. The CDR3 is made up of 16 amino acids. Per germline, CDR1 SGHAT and CDR2 FQNNGV.

This chain uses TRBV6-6 with TRBJ2-3; 7 positions agree with TRBD1. V shed 6 bases, J shed 3 bases, and the junction held 6 bases outside the gene matches. The CDR3 loop spans 14 amino acids. Germline values: CDR1 MNHNY, CDR2 SVGAGI (reference sequence). The CDR3 spells CASRRTGGTDTQYF. CDR3 bases: TGTGCCAGCAGGCGGACAGGCGGGACAGATACGCAGTATTTT.

The rearrangement links TRBV5-4 to TRBJ2-7; TRBD1 is a possible D gene (6 bases). Germline V gene lookup returns CDR1 SGHNT and CDR2 YYREEE (reference sequence). The CDR3 covers 15 residues. The V end was cut by 0 bases, the J end by 4 bases, with 14 bases between. This CDR3 reads CASSLGQASGYEQYF. The CDR3 region has the DNA TGTGCCAGCAGCTTGGGACAGGCCTCAGGGTACGAGCAGTACTTC.

CDR3 sequence reads: CASGLDPSGYGYTF. DNA for the CDR3: TGTGCTAGTGGTTTGGACCCATCGGGCTATGGCTACACCTTC. This chain joins TRBV12-5 and TRBJ1-2, with D uncertain. CDR3 length: 14 residues. Trimming removed 1 base from V and 4 bases from J, with 10 bases in between. CDR1 and CDR2 from the germline V gene are LGHNT and FRNRAP.

The gene calls are TRBV6-2 or TRBV6-3 and TRBJ1-2, with no clear D. CDR1 and CDR2 (germline): MNHEY, SVGEGT. The CDR3 has 13 residues. Trimming took off 2 bases at V and 5 bases at J, with 9 bases between the two ends. The CDR3 DNA follows: TGTGCCAGCAGTTACATATTATCTTATGGCTACACCTTC. Amino acids: CASSYILSYGYTF.

This clone was seen a few times. This sequence joins TRBV3-1 (or the pseudogene TRBV3-2) and TRBJ1-6; 8 nucleotides match TRBD1. The ends lost 4 bases at V and 10 bases at J; junction bases unmatched: 12. The CDR3 sequence is 16 residues long. Germline V gives CDR1 LGHDT, CDR2 YNNKEL (reference sequence). The CDR3 DNA reads TGTGCCAGCAGCCTAGGAGCAGGACAGGGCTACTCACCCCTCCACTTT. Amino acid sequence: CASSLGAGQGYSPLHF.

The chain carries TRBV7-2 and TRBJ2-3; D not resolved. Trimming took 0 bases from V and 3 from J, leaving 4 bases between them. This CDR3 spans 13 amino acids. Germline CDR1 and CDR2: SGHTA and FQGNSA. The CDR3 nucleotides read TGTGCCAGCAGCTTAGCAGCGACAGATACGCAGTATTTT. Amino acid sequence: CASSLAATDTQYF.

The chain links TRBV24-1 to TRBJ1-2; 7 nucleotides agree with TRBD1. After removal of 9 bases from V and 4 bases from J, the junction contained 4 bases not matched to a gene. This CDR3 spans 12 amino acids. The V gene's germline CDR1 is KGHDR and CDR2 SFDVKD. CDR3 region: CATRDSPYGYTF. CDR3 DNA sequence: TGTGCCACCCGGGACAGCCCCTATGGCTACACCTTC.

As concerns this clone: The junction departs from germline at one end; a sequencing error may be responsible. The CDR3 reads CAISDQGPSIF. Written as DNA, the CDR3 is TGTGCCATCAGTGACCAGGGCCCCTCGATCTTC. V is TRBV10-3 and J is TRBJ2-1, with TRBD1 as a possible D gene (5 bases). This CDR3 has 11 residues. The germline gives CDR1 ENHRY, CDR2 SYGVKD.

This clone was seen a few times. The J gene is TRBJ2-2, the V gene TRBV3-1 (or the pseudogene TRBV3-2); a possible D gene is TRBD1 (6 bases). CDR3 length equals 15 residues. V lost 4 bases and J 3 bases, leaving 12 bases between the germline ends. Germline assignment: CDR1 LGHDT and CDR2 YNNKEL (reference sequence). This CDR3 is CASSPQDSHTGELFF. The CDR3 coding sequence is TGTGCCAGCAGCCCCCAGGACAGTCACACCGGGGAGCTGTTTTTT.

The V and J genes are TRBV28 and TRBJ2-5; D may be TRBD2 (7 bases). The CDR3 has 14 residues. CDR1 and CDR2 from the germline V gene are MDHEN and SYDVKM. The V gene lost 9 bases and the J gene lost 4 bases, with 18 bases spanning the gap. The DNA for the CDR3 is TGTGCCAGTATGGGTGGGGGGGCCGCAGAGACCCAGTACTTC. It codes for CASMGGGAAETQYF. Using reference TRBV28 and TRBJ2-5 for the parts outside the CDR3, the full variable domain is DVKVTQSSRYLVKRTGEKVFLECVQDMDHENMFWYRQDPGLGLRLIYFSYDVKMKEKGDIPEGYSVSREKKERFSLILESASTNQTSMYLCASMGGGAAETQYFGPGTRLLVL.

The genes are TRBV6-2 or TRBV6-3 and TRBJ2-1, with TRBD2 matching over 10 bases. The CDR3 is 18 residues long. The junction had 10 bases not matched to a gene; V was cut back by 2 bases and J by 3 bases. The germline CDR1 and CDR2 sequences are MNHEY and SVGEGT. The CDR3 nucleotides are TGTGCCAGCAGTTACCCCAGGGTAGCGGGAGGCCGCTACAATGAGCAGTTCTTC. Its protein product is CASSYPRVAGGRYNEQFF.

The chain carries TRBV30 and TRBJ2-5; D is unclear. Germline lookup yields CDR1 GTSNPN and CDR2 SVGIG (reference sequence). V shed 1 base and J shed 2 bases, with 5 bases lying between them. This CDR3 contains 12 residues. Here the CDR3 reads CAWSAYQETQYF. The CDR3 region has the DNA TGTGCCTGGAGTGCCTATCAAGAGACCCAGTACTTC.

The gene calls are TRBV19 and TRBJ1-4; TRBD1 is a possible D gene (5 bases). This CDR3 contains 15 residues. Trimming shortened V by 5 bases and J by 5 bases, and 15 bases separated the two germline ends. Germline CDR1 LNHDA, CDR2 SQIVND (reference sequence). The CDR3 loop is CASSGMTDLNEKLFF. The DNA of the CDR3 is TGTGCCAGTAGTGGCATGACAGACCTCAATGAAAAACTGTTTTTT.

V is TRBV10-2 and J is TRBJ1-5; D is unresolved. The germline V and J ends were trimmed by 4 bases and 6 bases, with 10 bases remaining between them. Germline values: CDR1 WSHSY, CDR2 SAAADI. The CDR3 contains 13 residues. This CDR3 reads CASSGAGGQPQHF. CDR3 nucleotides: TGCGCCAGCAGTGGGGCAGGAGGTCAGCCCCAGCATTTT.

The rearrangement uses TRBV29-1 and TRBJ1-1; unclear D gene. The CDR3 runs to 11 residues. The V gene's germline CDR1 is SQVTM and CDR2 ANQGSEA. Trimming pared 5 bases from V and 5 bases from J, leaving 9 bases between. The CDR3 coding sequence is TGCAGCGTTTTACGGTGGACTGAAGCTTTCTTT. Its translation: CSVLRWTEAFF.

In DNA form, the CDR3 reads TGTGCCACCAGCTTCTCGGGGTCACAACTGTTTTTT. It encodes CATSFSGSQLFF. The rearrangement uses TRBV15 and TRBJ1-4; D ambiguous. The CDR3 is 12 residues long. V was cut by 5 bases and J by 12 bases, with 13 bases left in between. Germline CDR1 and CDR2: LNHNV and YYDKDF (reference sequence).